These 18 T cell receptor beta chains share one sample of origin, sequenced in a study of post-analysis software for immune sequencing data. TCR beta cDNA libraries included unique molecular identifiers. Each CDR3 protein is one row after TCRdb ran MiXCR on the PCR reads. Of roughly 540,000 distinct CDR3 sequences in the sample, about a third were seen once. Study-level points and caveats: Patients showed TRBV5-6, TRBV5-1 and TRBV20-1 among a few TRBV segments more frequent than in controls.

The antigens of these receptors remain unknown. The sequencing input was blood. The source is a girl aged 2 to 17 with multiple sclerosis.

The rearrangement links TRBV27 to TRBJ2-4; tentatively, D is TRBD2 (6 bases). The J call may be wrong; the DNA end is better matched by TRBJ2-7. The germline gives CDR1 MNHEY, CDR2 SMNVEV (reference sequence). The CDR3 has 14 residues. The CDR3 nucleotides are TGTGCCAGCAGCCCCACCACGACGGGGGTCGAGCAGTACTTC. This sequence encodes CASSPTTTGVEQYF.

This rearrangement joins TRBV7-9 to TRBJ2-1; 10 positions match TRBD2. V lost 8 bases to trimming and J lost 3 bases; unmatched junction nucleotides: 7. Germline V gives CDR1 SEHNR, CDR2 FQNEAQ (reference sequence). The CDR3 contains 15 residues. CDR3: CASERGGSIYNEQFF. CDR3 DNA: TGTGCCAGCGAGCGGGGGGGATCTATCTACAATGAGCAGTTCTTC.

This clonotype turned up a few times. Here the CDR3 reads CSARRDSRPEQYF. The CDR3 nucleotides read TGCAGTGCCCGCCGGGACAGCCGCCCCGAGCAGTACTTC. J is TRBJ2-7 and V is TRBV20-1, with 7 bases identical to TRBD1. The trim removed 6 bases at V and 6 bases at J, leaving 11 bases unmatched. The CDR3 length is 13 residues. Germline-derived CDR1 and CDR2 are DFQATT and SNEGSKA (reference sequence).

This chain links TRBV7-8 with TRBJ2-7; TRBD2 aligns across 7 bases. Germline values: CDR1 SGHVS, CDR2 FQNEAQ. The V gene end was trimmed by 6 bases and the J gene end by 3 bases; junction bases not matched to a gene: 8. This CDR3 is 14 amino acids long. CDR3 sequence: CASRFKAGSYEQYF. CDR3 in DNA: TGTGCCAGCAGATTTAAAGCGGGAAGCTACGAGCAGTACTTC.

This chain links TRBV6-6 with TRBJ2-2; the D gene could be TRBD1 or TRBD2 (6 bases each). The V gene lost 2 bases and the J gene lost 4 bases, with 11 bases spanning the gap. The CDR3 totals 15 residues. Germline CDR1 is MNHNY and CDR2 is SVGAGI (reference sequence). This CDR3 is CASSYDGGLTGELFF. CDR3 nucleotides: TGTGCCAGCAGTTACGACGGGGGCCTCACCGGGGAGCTGTTTTTT.

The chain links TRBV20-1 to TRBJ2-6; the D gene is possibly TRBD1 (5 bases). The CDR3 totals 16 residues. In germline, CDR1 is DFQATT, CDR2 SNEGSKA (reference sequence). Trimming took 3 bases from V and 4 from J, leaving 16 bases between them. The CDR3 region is CSASTEQETGANVLTF. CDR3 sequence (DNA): TGCAGTGCTAGCACTGAACAGGAGACCGGGGCCAACGTCCTGACTTTC.

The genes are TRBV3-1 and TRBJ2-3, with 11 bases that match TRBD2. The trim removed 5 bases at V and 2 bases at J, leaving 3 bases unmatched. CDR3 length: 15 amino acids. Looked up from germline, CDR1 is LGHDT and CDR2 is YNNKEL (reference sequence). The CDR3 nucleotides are TGTGCCAGCAGCAGGACTAGCGGGTCCACAGATACGCAGTATTTT. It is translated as CASSRTSGSTDTQYF.

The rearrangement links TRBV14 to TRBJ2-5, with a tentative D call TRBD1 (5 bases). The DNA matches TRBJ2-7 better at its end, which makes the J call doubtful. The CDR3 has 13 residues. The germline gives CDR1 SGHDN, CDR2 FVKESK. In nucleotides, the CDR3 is TGTGCCAGCAGCCAAGTTAGGGGAATCGAGCAGTACTTC. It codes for CASSQVRGIEQYF.

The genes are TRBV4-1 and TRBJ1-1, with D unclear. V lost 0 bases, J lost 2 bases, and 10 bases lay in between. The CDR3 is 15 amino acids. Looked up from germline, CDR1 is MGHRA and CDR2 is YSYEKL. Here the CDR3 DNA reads TGCGCCAGCAGCCAAGATAGTAACGTAAACACTGAAGCTTTCTTT. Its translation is CASSQDSNVNTEAFF.

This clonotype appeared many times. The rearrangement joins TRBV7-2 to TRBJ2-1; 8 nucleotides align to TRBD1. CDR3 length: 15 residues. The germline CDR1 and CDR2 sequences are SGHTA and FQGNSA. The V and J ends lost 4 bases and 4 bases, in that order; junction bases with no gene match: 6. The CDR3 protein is CASSSRGLLYNEQFF. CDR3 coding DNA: TGTGCCAGCAGCTCCAGGGGGCTATTATACAATGAGCAGTTCTTC. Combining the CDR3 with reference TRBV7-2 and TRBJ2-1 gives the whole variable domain GAGVSQSPSNKVTEKGKDVELRCDPISGHTALYWYRQSLGQGLEFLIYFQGNSAPDKSGLPSDRFSAERTGGSVSTLTIQRTQQEDSAVYLCASSSRGLLYNEQFFGPGTRLTVL.

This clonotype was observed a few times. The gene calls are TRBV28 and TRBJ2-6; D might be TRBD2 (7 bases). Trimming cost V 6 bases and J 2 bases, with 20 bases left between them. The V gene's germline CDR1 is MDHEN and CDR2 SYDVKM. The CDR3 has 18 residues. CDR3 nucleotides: TGTGCCAGCAGCCCCTTGGCAGGGGACTACGCTGGGGCCAACGTCCTGACTTTC. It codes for CASSPLAGDYAGANVLTF.

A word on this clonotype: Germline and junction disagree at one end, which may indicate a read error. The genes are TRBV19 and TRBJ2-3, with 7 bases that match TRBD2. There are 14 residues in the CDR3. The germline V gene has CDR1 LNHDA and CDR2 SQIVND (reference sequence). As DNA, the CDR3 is TGTGCCAGTAGTAACCCGACTAGCACCGATACGCAGTATTTT. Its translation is CASSNPTSTDTQYF.

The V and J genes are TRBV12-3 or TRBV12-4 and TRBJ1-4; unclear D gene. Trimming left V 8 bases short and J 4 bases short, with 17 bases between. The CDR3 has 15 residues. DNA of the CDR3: TGTGCCAGCTCTCTTCACGGTTTCGATAATGAAAAACTGTTTTTT. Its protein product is CASSLHGFDNEKLFF.

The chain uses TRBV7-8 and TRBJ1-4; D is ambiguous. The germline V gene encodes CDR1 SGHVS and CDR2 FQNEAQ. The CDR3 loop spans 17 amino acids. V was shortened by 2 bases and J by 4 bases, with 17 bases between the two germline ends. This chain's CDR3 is CASSLTRVGGFNEKLFF. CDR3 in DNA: TGTGCCAGCAGCTTAACAAGAGTAGGAGGATTTAATGAAAAACTGTTTTTT.

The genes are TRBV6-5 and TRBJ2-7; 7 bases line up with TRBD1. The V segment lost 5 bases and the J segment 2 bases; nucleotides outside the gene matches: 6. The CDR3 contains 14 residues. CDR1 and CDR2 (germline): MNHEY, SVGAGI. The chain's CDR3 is CASSKTGKAYEQYF. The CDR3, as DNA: TGTGCCAGCAGTAAGACAGGGAAAGCCTACGAGCAGTACTTC.

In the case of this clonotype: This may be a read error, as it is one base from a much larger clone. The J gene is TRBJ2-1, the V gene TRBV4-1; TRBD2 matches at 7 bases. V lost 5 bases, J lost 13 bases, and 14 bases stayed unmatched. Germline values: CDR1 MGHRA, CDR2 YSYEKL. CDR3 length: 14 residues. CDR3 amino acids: CASSSPGLDETQFF. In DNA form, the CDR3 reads TGCGCCAGCAGCTCTCCTGGACTAGATGAGACCCAGTTCTTC.

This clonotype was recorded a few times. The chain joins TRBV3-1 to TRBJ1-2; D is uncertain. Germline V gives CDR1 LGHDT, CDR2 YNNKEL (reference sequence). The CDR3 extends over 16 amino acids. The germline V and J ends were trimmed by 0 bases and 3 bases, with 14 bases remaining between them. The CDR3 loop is CASSQDQGGGYYGYTF. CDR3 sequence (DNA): TGTGCCAGCAGCCAAGACCAAGGAGGAGGATACTATGGCTACACCTTC.

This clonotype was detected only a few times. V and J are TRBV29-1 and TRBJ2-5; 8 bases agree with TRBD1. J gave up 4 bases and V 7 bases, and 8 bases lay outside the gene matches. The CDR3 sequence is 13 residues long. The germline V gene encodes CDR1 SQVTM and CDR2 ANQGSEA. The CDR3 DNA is TGCAGCGCCAGGACAGGGTCGGCAGAGACCCAGTACTTC. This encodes CSARTGSAETQYF.